Presented here are 25 T cell receptor beta chains from one specimen sequenced in a study of T cell changes during pregnancy in multiple sclerosis. The protocol was immunoSEQ multiplex PCR, while the TCRdb copy is restricted to in-frame clones and leaves out a portion. The profile shows some 77,000 clones, roughly 90% of them singletons. This specimen was peripheral blood, taken before pregnancy. Every receptor here comes from a female donor with multiple sclerosis, enrolled in a pregnancy study.

This chain links TRBV29-1 with TRBJ1-2, with 9 bases matching TRBD1. The germline gives CDR1 SQVTM, CDR2 ANQGSEA. The CDR3 has 13 amino acids. V trimming: 6 bases; J trimming: 6 bases; junction bases outside the gene matches: 8. Here the CDR3 DNA reads TGCAGCGTACAGTTTGACAGGGGGAATGGCTACACCTTC. Encoded protein: CSVQFDRGNGYTF.

This rearrangement joins TRBV19 to TRBJ2-7, with TRBD1 as a possible D gene (6 bases). V was cut by 5 bases and J by 1 base, with 15 bases left in between. This CDR3 has 15 amino acids. Looked up from germline, CDR1 is LNHDA and CDR2 is SQIVND (reference sequence). The CDR3 region has the DNA TGTGCCAGTAGTTTTACCGGGACACGTTCCTACGAGCAGTACTTC. Its translation is CASSFTGTRSYEQYF.

The chain couples TRBV7-2 to TRBJ1-3; no clear D. The CDR3 contains 14 residues. V lost 5 bases, J lost 1 base, and 9 bases lay in between. CDR1 and CDR2 (germline): SGHTA, FQGNSA. CDR3 sequence: CASSPRRSGNTIYF. DNA of the CDR3: TGTGCCAGCAGCCCCAGGAGGTCTGGAAACACCATATATTTT.

This rearrangement joins TRBV27 to TRBJ1-1; TRBD1 agrees at 7 bases. The germline V gene encodes CDR1 MNHEY and CDR2 SMNVEV (reference sequence). This CDR3 comprises 15 residues. V lost 3 bases, J lost 4 bases, and 8 bases stayed unmatched. For the CDR3, the DNA is TGTGCCAGCAGTTTTGTAGGGGGCAGGGGCACTGAAGCTTTCTTT. This sequence encodes CASSFVGGRGTEAFF.

CDR3 nucleotide sequence: TGTGCCAGCAGCTTGGCAGGGGGCAATCAGCCCCAGCATTTT. Residues: CASSLAGGNQPQHF. The rearrangement uses TRBV5-4 and TRBJ1-5; tentatively, D is TRBD1 (6 bases). The CDR3 is made up of 14 amino acids. V was trimmed by 0 bases and J by 2 bases, leaving 6 bases between them. Germline CDR1 and CDR2: SGHNT and YYREEE (reference sequence).

DNA for the CDR3: TGTGCCAGCTCACTACGCCGGGGGGAAAGTGAAGCTTTCTTT. It specifies CASSLRRGESEAFF. The chain carries TRBV18 and TRBJ1-1; the D gene is possibly TRBD1 (5 bases). The germline gives CDR1 KGHSH, CDR2 LQKENI. V shed 4 bases and J shed 7 bases, with 16 bases lying between them. The CDR3 totals 14 residues.

V is TRBV29-1 and J is TRBJ2-3; a weak D match, TRBD2 (10 bases). CDR3 length equals 18 residues. In germline, CDR1 is SQVTM, CDR2 ANQGSEA. V was clipped by 7 bases and J by 6 bases, with 32 bases between them. The DNA of the CDR3 is TGCAGCGCCCCCCCGGGACAGGGAAAAGCGGGGGGGCCGGATACGCAGTATTTT. It encodes CSAPPGQGKAGGPDTQYF.

The chain has TRBV11-2 and TRBJ1-6; D remains ambiguous. V was clipped by 0 bases and J by 0 bases, with 6 bases between them. The CDR3 extends over 16 amino acids. Looked up from germline, CDR1 is SGHAT and CDR2 is FQNNGV. The DNA of the CDR3 is TGTGCCAGCAGCTTAGATTCCAGCTCCTATAATTCACCCCTCCACTTT. It encodes CASSLDSSSYNSPLHF.

This chain uses TRBV19 with TRBJ1-5; possible D gene TRBD1, 5 bases. V was shortened by 5 bases and J by 4 bases, with 15 bases between the two germline ends. CDR3 length: 15 residues. Per germline, CDR1 LNHDA and CDR2 SQIVND (reference sequence). The CDR3 DNA is TGTGCCAGTAGTCCCTCGGGGGACGGGAATCAGCCCCAGCATTTT. It codes for CASSPSGDGNQPQHF. Using reference TRBV19 and TRBJ1-5 for the parts outside the CDR3, the full variable domain is DGGITQSPKYLFRKEGQNVTLSCEQNLNHDAMYWYRQDPGQGLRLIYYSQIVNDFQKGDIAEGYSVSREKKESFPLTVTSAQKNPTAFYLCASSPSGDGNQPQHFGDGTRLSIL.

CDR3 in DNA: TGTGCCAGCAGCCGGGACAGGACATACGAGCAGTACTTC. The encoded protein is CASSRDRTYEQYF. The rearrangement links TRBV5-6 to TRBJ2-7; TRBD1 agrees at 8 bases. From germline, CDR1 is SGHDT and CDR2 YYEEEE. V lost 4 bases and J lost 4; bases outside the gene matches: 4. The CDR3 is made up of 13 amino acids.

CDR3 residues: CASSARGSGNYGYTF. The CDR3 DNA is TGTGCCAGCAGCGCCCGGGGGAGCGGAAACTATGGCTACACCTTC. This sequence joins TRBV9 and TRBJ1-2; a weak D match, TRBD1 (5 bases). This CDR3 comprises 15 residues. Per germline, CDR1 SGDLS and CDR2 YYNGEE. Trimming stripped 3 bases from V and 2 bases from J, with 14 bases between.

The chain is built from TRBV9 and TRBJ2-5, with a tentative D call TRBD1 (5 bases). The germline V gene encodes CDR1 SGDLS and CDR2 YYNGEE. V was clipped by 1 base and J by 5 bases, with 12 bases between them. The CDR3 loop spans 14 amino acids. The CDR3 here is CASSVRRGDETQYF. The CDR3 bases are TGTGCCAGCAGCGTACGAAGGGGCGACGAGACCCAGTACTTC.

The chain uses TRBV7-3 and TRBJ1-1; D remains ambiguous. Trimming cost V 2 bases and J 0 bases, with 13 bases left between them. This CDR3 contains 16 residues. Germline V gives CDR1 SGHTA, CDR2 FQGTGA. The CDR3 reads CASSLYASIVNTEAFF. The CDR3 nucleotides read TGTGCCAGCAGCTTATATGCGTCGATTGTGAACACTGAAGCTTTCTTT.

The chain carries TRBV7-8 and TRBJ2-3, with 11 bases fitting TRBD2. The CDR3 extends over 15 amino acids. CDR1 and CDR2 (germline): SGHVS, FQNEAQ. Trimming at V came to 5 bases and at J to 7 bases, leaving 8 bases not matched to a gene. The CDR3 DNA reads TGTGCCAGCAGCATAACTAGCGGGGGTGACTATACGCAGTATTTT. Amino acid sequence: CASSITSGGDYTQYF.

The chain joins TRBV5-4 to TRBJ2-6; D gene unclear. The CDR3 runs 16 residues. From germline, CDR1 is SGHNT and CDR2 YYREEE (reference sequence). V dropped 0 bases and J dropped 2 bases, with 9 bases sitting between them. The CDR3: CASSLGLLPGANVLTF. The CDR3, as DNA: TGTGCCAGCAGCTTGGGGCTTCTCCCTGGGGCCAACGTCCTGACTTTC.

In this sample, this clone turned up once. CDR3 coding DNA: TGTGCCAGCAGACGAGCGGGGGGCCGGGATACGCAGTATTTT. This translates into CASRRAGGRDTQYF. The chain combines TRBV13 with TRBJ2-3; 9 nucleotides match TRBD2. There are 14 residues in the CDR3. V was clipped by 6 bases and J by 6 bases; unmatched bases: 7. Germline V gene lookup returns CDR1 PRHDT and CDR2 FYEKMQ (reference sequence).

The V and J genes are TRBV7-2 and TRBJ1-2; TRBD1 might be the D (5 bases). The CDR3 runs to 13 residues. CDR1 is SGHTA, CDR2 FQGNSA, per germline. Between the trimmed V and J ends, which lost 0 bases and 8 bases, there was a span of 10 bases. CDR3 sequence: CASSLARVGGYTF. CDR3 DNA sequence: TGTGCCAGCAGCTTAGCCAGGGTGGGGGGCTACACCTTC.

The CDR3 reads CASSQGEGNTGELFF. DNA of the CDR3: TGTGCCAGCAGCCAAGGGGAGGGTAACACCGGGGAGCTGTTTTTT. V and J are TRBV4-2 and TRBJ2-2; 7 bases are a match to TRBD2. The CDR3 contains 15 residues. After removal of 1 base from V and 2 bases from J, the junction contained 1 base not matched to a gene. Germline V gene data show CDR1 as LGHNA and CDR2 as YNFKEQ.

This chain connects TRBV7-2 to TRBJ2-5, with 14 nucleotides matching TRBD2. Germline trimming cut 1 base from V and 2 bases from J; bases unmatched to any gene: 0. CDR3 size: 16 residues. Germline loops: CDR1 SGHTA, CDR2 FQGNSA. CDR3 region: CASSLGLAGGQETQYF. The CDR3 nucleotides are TGTGCCAGCAGCTTAGGACTAGCGGGGGGGCAAGAGACCCAGTACTTC.

This CDR3 is CASRLTHSGSRAFF. CDR3 nucleotide sequence: TGTGCCAGTCGTCTAACCCACTCGGGAAGTAGAGCTTTCTTT. The chain couples TRBV6-1 to TRBJ1-1, with D unclear. The V end was cut by 9 bases, the J end by 10 bases, with 24 bases between. The germline CDR1 and CDR2 sequences are MNHNS and SASEGT. The CDR3 runs 14 residues.

This chain links TRBV10-3 with TRBJ2-1; 16 bases match TRBD2. The V and J ends lost 7 bases and 2 bases, in that order; junction bases with no gene match: 5. CDR3 size: 17 residues. Germline values: CDR1 ENHRY, CDR2 SYGVKD. CDR3 amino acids: CAIKSGTSGGAYNEQFF. Here the CDR3 DNA reads TGTGCCATCAAATCCGGGACTAGCGGGGGGGCCTACAATGAGCAGTTCTTC.

The gene calls are TRBV19 and TRBJ1-1, with TRBD1 as a possible D gene (6 bases). Germline lookup yields CDR1 LNHDA and CDR2 SQIVND (reference sequence). The CDR3 consists of 15 residues. V was shortened by 5 bases and J by 1 base, with 14 bases between the two germline ends. The CDR3: CASSRGPGANTEAFF. CDR3 DNA: TGTGCCAGTAGTCGCGGGCCAGGGGCGAACACTGAAGCTTTCTTT.

The rearrangement links TRBV27 to TRBJ1-5; 9 bases are a match to TRBD1. Looked up from germline, CDR1 is MNHEY and CDR2 is SMNVEV (reference sequence). V lost 6 bases to trimming and J lost 6 bases; unmatched junction nucleotides: 6. The CDR3 is made up of 14 amino acids. CDR3 sequence: CASRLTGGGQPQHF. The CDR3 nucleotides read TGTGCCAGCAGACTCACAGGGGGCGGTCAGCCCCAGCATTTT.

This chain links TRBV7-9 with TRBJ1-1; a possible D gene is TRBD1 (5 bases). The V gene lost 11 bases and the J gene lost 1 base, with 14 bases spanning the gap. The CDR3 runs 13 residues. Germline-derived CDR1 and CDR2 are SEHNR and FQNEAQ (reference sequence). The CDR3 loop is CAQQGAKNTEAFF. DNA of the CDR3: TGTGCCCAACAAGGGGCGAAGAACACTGAAGCTTTCTTT.

V usage is TRBV27 and J usage is TRBJ1-5, with D hard to call. The CDR3 runs 15 residues. V shed 2 bases and J shed 2 bases, with 10 bases lying between them. From germline, CDR1 is MNHEY and CDR2 SMNVEV (reference sequence). CDR3 in amino acids: CASSLNPRGNQPQHF. CDR3 sequence (DNA): TGTGCCAGCAGTTTAAACCCGAGAGGCAATCAGCCCCAGCATTTT.